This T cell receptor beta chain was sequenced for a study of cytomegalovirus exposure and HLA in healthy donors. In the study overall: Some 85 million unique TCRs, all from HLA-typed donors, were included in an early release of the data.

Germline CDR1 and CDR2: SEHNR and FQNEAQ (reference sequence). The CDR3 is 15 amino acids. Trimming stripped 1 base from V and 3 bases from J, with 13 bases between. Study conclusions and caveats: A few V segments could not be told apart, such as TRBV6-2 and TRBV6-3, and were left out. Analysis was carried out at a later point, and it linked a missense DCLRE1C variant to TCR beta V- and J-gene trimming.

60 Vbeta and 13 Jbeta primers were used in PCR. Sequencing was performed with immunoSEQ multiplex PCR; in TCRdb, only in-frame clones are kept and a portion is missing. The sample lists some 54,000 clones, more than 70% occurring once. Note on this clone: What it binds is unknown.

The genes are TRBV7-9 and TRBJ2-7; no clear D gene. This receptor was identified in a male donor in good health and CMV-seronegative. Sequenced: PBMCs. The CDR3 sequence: CASSLDVLNNYEQYF. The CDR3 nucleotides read TGTGCCAGCAGCTTAGATGTCCTTAACAACTACGAGCAGTACTTC.